Below are 23 T cell receptor beta chains sequenced from a single sample in a study of blood T cell repertoires in COVID-19. TCRdb's copy holds only in-frame clones and misses some; the assay was immunoSEQ multiplex PCR. The table has about 270,000 clones, approximately 89% seen once. Sequencing was carried out using peripheral blood. The receptors derive from a man aged 40-49 years with active or convalescent COVID-19.

CDR3 sequence reads: CASSFSRTGVEKLFF. The CDR3 coding sequence is TGTGCCAGCAGCTTTTCGAGGACAGGGGTGGAAAAACTGTTTTTT. The chain links TRBV7-9 to TRBJ1-4; 9 bases map to TRBD1. V trimming: 3 bases; J trimming: 8 bases; junction bases outside the gene matches: 7. This CDR3 is 15 amino acids long. Germline values: CDR1 SEHNR, CDR2 FQNEAQ (reference sequence).

The rearrangement joins TRBV5-1 to TRBJ2-2; D perhaps matches TRBD1 (5 bases). CDR3 length: 14 amino acids. Per the germline V gene, CDR1 is SGHRS and CDR2 is YFSETQ. The V end lost 2 bases, the J end lost 6 bases, and 11 bases lay between the germline ends. CDR3 amino acids: CASSFTGQSGELFF. The CDR3 nucleotides read TGCGCCAGCAGCTTCACAGGCCAATCCGGGGAGCTGTTTTTT. The whole variable domain, filled in from reference TRBV5-1 and TRBJ2-2, reads KAGVTQTPRYLIKTRGQQVTLSCSPISGHRSVSWYQQTPGQGLQFLFEYFSETQRNKGNFPGRFSGRQFSNSRSEMNVSTLELGDSALYLCASSFTGQSGELFFGEGSRLTVL.

The genes are TRBV6-5 and TRBJ2-7; 7 bases align to TRBD1. Looked up from germline, CDR1 is MNHEY and CDR2 is SVGAGI. The junction had 11 bases not matched to a gene; V was cut back by 8 bases and J by 1 base. The CDR3 extends over 15 amino acids. The CDR3 reads CASPTNRGPSYEQYF. As DNA, the CDR3 is TGTGCCAGCCCCACCAACAGGGGACCATCCTACGAGCAGTACTTC.

The chain has TRBV5-1 and TRBJ1-2; weak D call: TRBD1 (6 bases). This CDR3 region has 14 residues. Germline CDR1 SGHRS, CDR2 YFSETQ. V was clipped by 4 bases and J by 2 bases, with 12 bases between them. CDR3 nucleotides: TGCGCCAGCAGCCCCCGGGACACAAACTATGGCTACACCTTC. It yields the protein CASSPRDTNYGYTF.

The V gene is TRBV28, the J gene TRBJ2-3; 9 bases line up with TRBD2. Trimming at V came to 8 bases and at J to 2 bases, leaving 17 bases not matched to a gene. CDR3 length equals 18 residues. Germline V lookup: CDR1 MDHEN, CDR2 SYDVKM. CDR3 in amino acids: CASSLGSSGVYPTDTQYF. CDR3 nucleotides: TGTGCCAGCTCCCTAGGGTCTAGCGGGGTTTACCCCACAGATACGCAGTATTTT.

V gene TRBV5-4 combines with J gene TRBJ2-7, with 7 bases fitting TRBD1. The CDR3 extends over 14 amino acids. J was trimmed by 5 bases and V by 0 bases; bases with no gene match: 5. Germline V CDR1 and CDR2: SGHNT, YYREEE (reference sequence). CDR3 residues: CASSLAGTADEQYF. For the CDR3, the DNA is TGTGCCAGCAGCTTGGCGGGGACAGCAGACGAGCAGTACTTC.

The rearrangement links TRBV2 to TRBJ2-7; D is possibly TRBD2 (6 bases). Trimming took 0 bases from V and 2 from J, leaving 11 bases between them. Germline loops: CDR1 SNHLY, CDR2 FYNNEI. The CDR3 has 15 amino acids. This chain's CDR3 is CASSEAGGTTYEQYF. Here the CDR3 DNA reads TGTGCCAGCAGTGAAGCCGGGGGAACAACCTACGAGCAGTACTTC.

This sequence joins TRBV2 and TRBJ1-2; D call uncertain. Germline CDR1 and CDR2: SNHLY and FYNNEI. This CDR3 has 10 amino acids. V was clipped by 5 bases and J by 8 bases, with 6 bases between them. CDR3 sequence: CASSWEGYTF. The CDR3 nucleotides are TGTGCCAGCAGTTGGGAGGGCTACACCTTC.

The rearrangement joins TRBV6-1 to TRBJ2-3, with 7 nucleotides matching TRBD2. V shed 3 bases, J shed 3 bases, and the junction held 12 bases outside the gene matches. This CDR3 contains 17 residues. CDR1 is MNHNS and CDR2 is SASEGT in the germline V gene. CDR3 DNA sequence: TGTGCCAGCAGTGATCCAGCGCGGGAGCTGGAAACAGATACGCAGTATTTT. Protein product: CASSDPARELETDTQYF.

V gene TRBV9 combines with J gene TRBJ2-3, with D perhaps matching TRBD2 (6 bases). Germline lookup yields CDR1 SGDLS and CDR2 YYNGEE. The CDR3 spans 16 residues. The germline V and J ends were trimmed by 0 bases and 1 base, with 12 bases remaining between them. For the CDR3, the DNA is TGTGCCAGCAGCGTAGTGGCTAGCGCTCGCACAGATACGCAGTATTTT. Translation: CASSVVASARTDTQYF.

This rearrangement joins TRBV24-1 to TRBJ2-3; 8 nucleotides align to TRBD2. CDR3 length: 18 residues. Germline V gene lookup returns CDR1 KGHDR and CDR2 SFDVKD. J gave up 2 bases and V 5 bases, and 14 bases lay outside the gene matches. The CDR3 DNA follows: TGTGCCACCAGTGCCTGGGCTAGCGGGCTAGCATCCACAGATACGCAGTATTTT. Translation gives CATSAWASGLASTDTQYF.

This rearrangement joins TRBV6-5 to TRBJ1-1; D is possibly TRBD1 (5 bases). The CDR3 is 13 residues long. The germline gives CDR1 MNHEY, CDR2 SVGAGI. The V and J ends lost 8 bases and 0 bases respectively, with 10 bases between them. For the CDR3, the DNA is TGTGCCAGCGGGGCCACGGTGAACACTGAAGCTTTCTTT. It translates to CASGATVNTEAFF.

The rearrangement links TRBV5-5 to TRBJ1-2; D remains unclear. CDR3 length: 14 residues. V lost 2 bases to trimming and J lost 8 bases, with 16 bases between them. Germline V gives CDR1 SGHKS, CDR2 YYEKEE (reference sequence). CDR3 in amino acids: CASSFKAPAIGYTF. In DNA form, the CDR3 reads TGTGCCAGCAGCTTTAAAGCCCCCGCGATCGGCTACACCTTC.

This chain joins TRBV25-1 and TRBJ1-4; D is perhaps TRBD1 (5 bases). V was shortened by 1 base and J by 7 bases, with 16 bases between the two germline ends. The CDR3 length is 16 residues. CDR1 MGHDK and CDR2 SYGVNS come from the germline V gene. The CDR3, as DNA: TGTGCCAGCAGTGAATTACGGGGGACGAGTGGTGAAAAACTGTTTTTT. It specifies CASSELRGTSGEKLFF.

The CDR3 here is CASSSEGAGADNEQFF. The CDR3 DNA reads as TGTGCCAGTAGTTCCGAAGGAGCGGGAGCAGACAATGAGCAGTTCTTC. The genes are TRBV19 and TRBJ2-1; TRBD2 matches at 8 bases. V was clipped by 5 bases and J by 5 bases; unmatched bases: 11. This CDR3 is built from 16 residues. Germline V gives CDR1 LNHDA, CDR2 SQIVND (reference sequence).

This clone has only one observation. The V and J genes are TRBV9 and TRBJ1-3, with D possibly TRBD1 on 5 matching bases. CDR1 is SGDLS and CDR2 is YYNGEE in the germline V gene. This CDR3 spans 15 amino acids. Trimming left V 0 bases short and J 0 bases short, with 7 bases between. CDR3 nucleotide sequence: TGTGCCAGCAGCGTAGTAGGGGCCTCTGGAAACACCATATATTTT. Amino acid sequence: CASSVVGASGNTIYF.

This clone was observed a handful of times. The chain joins TRBV6-6 to TRBJ1-1; the match to TRBD1 covers 7 bases. Germline values: CDR1 MNHNY, CDR2 SVGAGI (reference sequence). After removal of 7 bases from V and 4 bases from J, the junction contained 9 bases not matched to a gene. CDR3 size: 14 residues. CDR3 DNA: TGTGCCAGCATCCCACTTACAGGGGTCACTGAAGCTTTCTTT. It is translated as CASIPLTGVTEAFF.

The chain has TRBV7-9 and TRBJ2-2; TRBD2 agrees at 7 bases. CDR3 length equals 13 residues. CDR1 is SEHNR and CDR2 is FQNEAQ in the germline V gene (reference sequence). Trimming took 8 bases from V and 7 from J; bases not matched to a gene: 7. As DNA, the CDR3 is TGTGCCAGCGACCGGGGGGATTACGGGGAGCTGTTTTTT. The encoded protein is CASDRGDYGELFF.

The rearrangement links TRBV7-9 to TRBJ1-5; D unresolved. Trimming removed 0 bases from V and 0 bases from J, with 15 bases in between. The CDR3 extends over 18 amino acids. The germline V gene has CDR1 SEHNR and CDR2 FQNEAQ (reference sequence). CDR3 residues: CASSLAPFSGVSNQPQHF. CDR3 nucleotides: TGTGCCAGCAGCTTAGCCCCCTTCAGCGGTGTTAGCAATCAGCCCCAGCATTTT.

On this clone itself: The junction and the germline gene differ at one end; a read error may be behind it. The chain has TRBV29-1 and TRBJ2-7; TRBD2 might be the D (6 bases). Germline CDR1 reads SQVTM; CDR2 reads ANQGSEA. This CDR3 contains 13 residues. CDR3 protein: CSVAGSGTYKQYF. The CDR3, as DNA: TGCAGCGTTGCCGGGAGTGGGACCTACAAGCAGTACTTC.

This chain uses TRBV3-1 (or the pseudogene TRBV3-2) with TRBJ2-1, with TRBD2 matching over 7 bases. The germline V gene encodes CDR1 LGHDT and CDR2 YNNKEL (reference sequence). This CDR3 is 14 amino acids long. V lost 0 bases and J lost 12; bases outside the gene matches: 8. The CDR3, as DNA: TGTGCCAGCAGCCAAGAGAGCGGGGCCTCCGGGCAGTTCTTC. Protein sequence: CASSQESGASGQFF.

This chain links TRBV6-5 with TRBJ1-5; the match to TRBD1 covers 8 bases. Per germline, CDR1 MNHEY and CDR2 SVGAGI. V lost 5 bases, J lost 7 bases, and 7 bases stayed unmatched. The CDR3 runs 14 residues. The CDR3 DNA follows: TGTGCCAGCAGTACAGGGGGTTTGGGCCAGCCCCAGCATTTT. Its translation is CASSTGGLGQPQHF.

This clone has just one count. V gene TRBV30 combines with J gene TRBJ1-6; perhaps TRBD1 as D (6 bases). V was pared by 2 bases and J by 10 bases, with 18 bases between. This CDR3 is built from 15 residues. Germline V CDR1 and CDR2: GTSNPN, SVGIG (reference sequence). The CDR3 nucleotides read TGTGCCTGGAGTATTGGTGCGGGGGCCGGCTCACCCCTCCACTTT. It specifies CAWSIGAGAGSPLHF.